These T cell receptor beta chains were read from a single sample in a study of CD8 T cells in ankylosing spondylitis. TCRdb reanalysed the 5' RACE reads using MiXCR and keeps one entry per CDR3 protein. This repertoire shows some 270,000 distinct CDR3 sequences, 30% to 40% found once; its top ten account for about 4.2%. Sequenced material: blood, either unsorted or a sorted T cell fraction (not recorded which). These receptors originate from a male donor with ankylosing spondylitis or in good health (not recorded which). Each CDR3 is given with its conserved first and last residue. A D gene is named only where the DNA matches it firmly. Some rows have no size entry. The others give once, few or many, or a class for an expanded clone.

TRBJ2-7	TRBD2	few	TRBV20-1	CSASGGRLYEQYF	TGCAGTGCCAGCGGGGGCCGACTCTACGAGCAGTACTTC
TRBJ2-3	TRBD1	few	TRBV5-6	CASSLQGKDTQYF	TGTGCCAGCAGCTTACAGGGGAAAGATACGCAGTATTTT
TRBJ1-2	NA	NA	TRBV7-2	CASSLAWDRIYGYTF	TGTGCCAGCAGCTTAGCCTGGGACCGAATCTATGGCTACACCTTC
TRBJ2-5	NA	few	TRBV20-1	CSARYRGRQETQYF	TGCAGTGCTCGCTACCGGGGTAGGCAAGAGACCCAGTACTTC
TRBJ2-5	NA	few	TRBV11-2	CASSWALTETQYF	TGTGCCAGCAGCTGGGCGCTAACCGAGACCCAGTACTTC
TRBJ2-1	TRBD1	NA	TRBV9	CASSRTGGFNEQFF	TGTGCCAGCTCGCGGACAGGGGGTTTCAATGAGCAGTTCTTC
TRBJ2-3	NA	NA	TRBV5-5	CASSLASGVTGTQYF	TGTGCCAGCAGCTTGGCGTCAGGGGTCACAGGTACGCAGTATTTT
TRBJ1-1	NA	NA	TRBV6-2/TRBV6-3	CASSAIFPRGETEAFF	TGTGCCAGCAGTGCCATATTCCCCAGGGGTGAGACTGAAGCTTTCTTT
TRBJ2-1	NA	NA	TRBV29-1	CSVVGPNEQFF	TGCAGCGTTGTGGGCCCCAATGAGCAGTTCTTC
TRBJ2-1	TRBD2	NA	TRBV7-2	CASSLPGLAADEQFF	TGTGCCAGCAGCTTACCGGGACTAGCGGCAGATGAGCAGTTCTTC
TRBJ2-3	TRBD2	NA	TRBV12-3/TRBV12-4	CASSLLAGETTDTQYF	TGTGCCAGCAGCCTACTAGCGGGGGAGACCACAGATACGCAGTATTTT
TRBJ2-1	TRBD2	NA	TRBV20-1	CSASGLAGPEQFF	TGCAGTGCCTCGGGACTAGCGGGGCCGGAGCAGTTCTTC
TRBJ2-5	TRBD1	NA	TRBV6-5	CASSYPEQRGTGKETQYF	TGTGCCAGCAGTTACCCAGAGCAACGGGGGACAGGGAAAGAGACCCAGTACTTC
TRBJ2-3	NA	few	TRBV7-3	CASSLISGNTDTQYF	TGTGCCAGCAGCTTAATTAGCGGCAACACAGATACGCAGTATTTT
TRBJ2-4	NA	NA	TRBV3-1	CASSPQGDGNIQYF	TGTGCCAGCAGCCCCCAGGGTGACGGGAACATTCAGTACTTC
TRBJ1-6	NA	few	TRBV20-1	CSARDPAPRTYNSPLHF	TGCAGTGCTAGAGATCCCGCCCCCAGGACCTATAATTCACCCCTCCACTTT
TRBJ2-2	TRBD1	few	TRBV20-1	CSARDLRGRTGELFF	TGCAGTGCTAGAGATCTCAGGGGGCGGACCGGGGAGCTGTTTTTT
TRBJ2-7	TRBD1	NA	TRBV20-1	CSARDPGQVPEQYF	TGCAGTGCTAGAGATCCCGGACAGGTTCCCGAGCAGTACTTC
TRBJ1-1	NA	NA	TRBV5-6	CASSLQGPRAMNTEAFF	TGTGCCAGCAGCTTGCAGGGACCGCGGGCCATGAACACTGAAGCTTTCTTT
TRBJ1-5	NA	NA	TRBV6-1	CASSENGLSPQHF	TGTGCCAGCAGTGAGAATGGACTATCTCCCCAGCATTTT
TRBJ2-7	NA	NA	TRBV28	CASTGHEQYF	TGTGCCAGTACTGGGCACGAGCAGTACTTC
TRBJ2-5	TRBD1	NA	TRBV6-1	CASRRQGLGETQYF	TGTGCCAGCAGACGACAGGGTTTGGGTGAGACCCAGTACTTC
TRBJ2-3	NA	NA	TRBV20-1	CSARDTSARDPDTQYF	TGCAGTGCTAGAGATACGAGCGCCAGGGACCCAGATACGCAGTATTTT
TRBJ1-2	NA	NA	TRBV12-3/TRBV12-4	CASSPGTPYGYTF	TGTGCCAGCAGCCCCGGGACCCCCTATGGCTACACCTTC
TRBJ1-1	TRBD1	NA	TRBV20-1	CSATLSNRGDEAFF	TGCAGTGCTACACTTTCCAACAGGGGGGATGAAGCTTTCTTT
TRBJ2-7	TRBD1	few	TRBV6-1	CAAHQTGGGEQYF	TGTGCCGCCCACCAGACAGGGGGCGGCGAGCAGTACTTC
TRBJ2-3	NA	NA	TRBV12-3/TRBV12-4	CASRRDTQYF	TGTGCCAGCAGGAGAGATACGCAGTATTTT
TRBJ2-5	TRBD2	NA	TRBV20-1	CSARESLAGAPKETQYF	TGCAGTGCTAGAGAGTCGCTAGCGGGGGCCCCAAAAGAGACCCAGTACTTC
TRBJ2-1	NA	NA	TRBV7-3	CASSLNGGNEQFF	TGTGCCAGCAGCTTAAATGGTGGGAATGAGCAGTTCTTC
TRBJ1-5	NA	NA	TRBV20-1	CSATARGYNQPQHF	TGCAGTGCTACCGCCCGGGGTTACAATCAGCCCCAGCATTTT
TRBJ1-2	NA	NA	TRBV6-5	CASSYSAGTYGYTF	TGTGCCAGCAGTTACTCGGCAGGGACCTATGGCTACACCTTC
TRBJ1-5	NA	few	TRBV20-1	CSGSRSGQPQHF	TGCAGTGGCTCTCGATCTGGCCAGCCCCAGCATTTT
TRBJ2-5	TRBD2	NA	TRBV20-1	CSATASSGGEETQYF	TGCAGTGCTACAGCTTCTAGCGGGGGAGAAGAGACCCAGTACTTC
TRBJ2-2	NA	NA	TRBV10-2	CASSGAANTGELFF	TGCGCCAGCAGTGGAGCGGCAAACACCGGGGAGCTGTTTTTT
TRBJ2-1	NA	few	TRBV15	CATSREMGYNEQFF	TGTGCCACCAGCAGAGAGATGGGCTACAATGAGCAGTTCTTC
TRBJ2-1	TRBD1	NA	TRBV20-1	CCAALRGRPRNEQFF	TGCTGTGCTGCGCTGAGGGGGCGTCCTCGAAATGAGCAGTTCTTC
TRBJ2-2	NA	few	TRBV7-3	CASSLFDPGELFF	TGTGCCAGCAGCTTATTTGATCCCGGGGAGCTGTTTTTT
TRBJ2-7	TRBD1	NA	TRBV5-1	CASSSGTAYEQYF	TGTGCCAGCAGTTCCGGGACAGCCTACGAGCAGTACTTC
TRBJ1-5	TRBD1	NA	TRBV29-1	CSGSTAQGDIRHQPQHF	TGCAGCGGAAGCACAGCCCAGGGGGACATTCGGCATCAGCCCCAGCATTTT
TRBJ1-3	NA	NA	TRBV10-3	CAISGGNTIYF	TGTGCCATCAGTGGCGGAAACACCATATATTTT
TRBJ1-4	NA	NA	TRBV12-3/TRBV12-4	CASLGGPGDEKLFF	TGTGCCAGCCTGGGGGGACCTGGCGATGAAAAACTGTTTTTT
TRBJ2-5	NA	few	TRBV5-8	CASSFGRGGVETQYF	TGTGCCAGCAGCTTCGGCAGGGGGGGAGTGGAGACCCAGTACTTC
TRBJ1-5	TRBD1	NA	TRBV2	CASSKIREQGRDSNQPQHF	TGTGCCAGCAGTAAAATCCGAGAACAGGGGAGGGATAGCAATCAGCCCCAGCATTTT
TRBJ2-5	TRBD1	NA	TRBV29-1	CSVGFWQGAPTQETQYF	TGCAGCGTTGGTTTCTGGCAGGGGGCGCCGACCCAAGAGACCCAGTACTTC
TRBJ1-2	TRBD1	NA	TRBV4-1	CASSISPGGQGYGYTF	TGCGCCAGCTCGATTTCCCCAGGGGGCCAGGGCTATGGCTACACCTTC
TRBJ2-1	TRBD2	few	TRBV6-1	CASSPLRSGGADEQFF	TGTGCCAGCAGTCCACTTAGGAGCGGGGGGGCCGATGAGCAGTTCTTC
TRBJ2-3	NA	few	TRBV7-8	CASSPHRGGTDTQYF	TGTGCCAGCAGCCCCCATCGGGGCGGGACAGATACGCAGTATTTT
TRBJ1-2	NA	few	TRBV6-1	CASMKSDRPYGYTF	TGTGCCAGCATGAAATCAGACAGACCCTATGGCTACACCTTC
TRBJ2-5	NA	NA	TRBV12-3/TRBV12-4	CASSLRGETQYF	TGTGCCAGCAGTTTGAGGGGAGAGACCCAGTACTTC
TRBJ2-3	NA	NA	TRBV12-3/TRBV12-4	CASNNRGTDTQYF	TGTGCCAGCAACAACCGGGGGACAGATACGCAGTATTTT
TRBJ1-2	NA	NA	TRBV6-1	CASSPTPGGRGGYTF	TGTGCCAGCAGCCCCACACCCGGGGGCCGAGGCGGCTACACCTTC
TRBJ2-6	NA	NA	TRBV15	CATSRDPGIPGANVLTF	TGTGCCACCAGCAGAGACCCAGGGATCCCTGGGGCCAACGTCCTGACTTTC
TRBJ1-5	NA	NA	TRBV7-2	CASGGGLRNQPQHF	TGTGCTAGCGGAGGTGGTTTGCGCAATCAGCCCCAGCATTTT
TRBJ2-1	TRBD2	NA	TRBV6-4	CASSDRSGGSNEQFF	TGTGCCAGCAGTGATCGTAGCGGGGGGTCCAATGAGCAGTTCTTC
TRBJ2-7	NA	NA	TRBV27	CASSFRGPLYEQYF	TGTGCCAGCAGTTTTCGGGGCCCCCTCTACGAGCAGTACTTC
TRBJ1-4	NA	few	TRBV15	CATSRDVETNEKLFF	TGTGCCACCAGCAGAGATGTAGAGACTAATGAAAAACTGTTTTTT
TRBJ2-7	TRBD2	NA	TRBV28	CASTLRGFSYEQYF	TGTGCCAGCACTTTGCGGGGGTTCTCCTACGAGCAGTACTTC
TRBJ2-7	TRBD1	NA	TRBV12-3/TRBV12-4	CTSSSRQGPYEQYF	TGTACCAGCAGTTCCAGACAGGGTCCCTACGAGCAGTACTTC